This TCR beta chain was captured by sequencing in a study of a mutant IDH1 vaccine in newly diagnosed glioma (dated by TCRdb to the early 2020s). General notes on the study: Patients received eight vaccinations in weeks 1, 3, 5, 7, 11, 15, 19 and 23, corresponding to visits V03 through V10. Prior to enrollment, standard therapy consisting of radiotherapy alone, temozolomide alone, or radiochemotherapy with temozolomide had been administered to patients, with the combination being received by most patients. The roughly 34 treated patients were approximately 62% male and roughly 38% female, with a mean age of around 40 years. Vaccination began 4-6 weeks after radiotherapy alone, or alongside temozolomide cycles in the chemotherapy-containing groups. For exploratory analyses, longitudinal TCRB deep sequencing was carried out in under 30 treated patients wherever samples were available. Peripheral blood samples were drawn at six visits, namely V03 (baseline), V05, V07, V10, V12 and V13.

The investigation overall reported the following: Availability determined which PBMC samples were chosen for TCRB deep sequencing. According to the authors, sample limitations meant that analyses of patient blood samples could not be reproduced. Vaccine-induced immune responses across multiple MHC alleles were detected in approximately 94% of patients. Pseudoprogression appeared unrelated to alterations in the top peripheral T cell clonotypes detected by TCRB sequencing.

In light of the paper, this sample's time point label describes: week 11, during vaccination. Each vaccine dose, consisting of 300 ug of a 20-mer mutant IDH1 peptide in Montanide, was administered subcutaneously with topical imiquimod. Donors had newly diagnosed WHO grade 3 or 4 IDH1-mutant astrocytomas with loss of nuclear ATRX. The samples were drawn from NOA16, a multicentre, single-arm, open-label phase I trial in Germany that tested a mutant IDH1 peptide vaccine in humans for the first time. Genomic DNA for TCRB sequencing was extracted from EDTA blood using the DNeasy Blood and Tissue Kit. To note about this clone: Its antigen is still unknown. No base qualities exist here, and no much larger clone lies one base off it.

The CDR3 starts with the cysteine, ends with the phenylalanine, and has 16 residues. Only the CDR3 region is kept as DNA, spanning 48 bases read in frame from base 1. Trimming takes 2 bases off V and 3 bases off J; junction bases not matched to a gene: 6. The germline V gene (reference sequence) specifies MNHEY as CDR1 and SMNVEV as CDR2. The library relied on the immunoSEQ multiplex PCR assay. Rearranged TCR beta chain sequences were amplified using the hsTCRB Kit according to the manufacturer's protocol. An Illumina MiSeq was used to sequence the TCRB libraries. On the study's bioinformatics: The proprietary platform of the kit vendor was used for demultiplexing, trimming and gene mapping. The source is immuneACCESS, and TCRdb retained only in-frame sequences with V and J called. Part of the clones is not carried over; for the studies checked, unresolved V genes explain less than half of this, and the remainder is unexplained. V, J and clone size were drawn from that table, and D and trimming were deduced from the DNA. The sample includes 20,000 to 25,000 clones, with roughly three quarters observed a single time. The ten largest clones capture roughly 9.6% of the sample.

In this chain, TRBV27 is recombined with TRBJ2-2; 7 middle bases align to TRBD2. This TCR was sampled from a man between 18 and 35 years old with glioma. Some clones in this sample may be carry-over from other donors' samples. The input for sequencing was peripheral blood mononuclear cells (PBMCs), taken from a glioma patient whose treatment included an IDH1 peptide vaccine. Here the CDR3 is given as CASSLSRDYDTGELFF. The DNA is TGTGCCAGCAGTTTAAGCCGGGACTACGACACCGGGGAGCTGTTTTTT.